The 2 T cell receptor beta chains given below trace back to one sample, sequenced in a study of CD8 T cells in ankylosing spondylitis. TCRdb called the 5' RACE reads again in MiXCR, with one record for every CDR3 protein. The sample consists of some 340,000 distinct CDR3 sequences, roughly 14% of them appearing once. The material sequenced was blood, either unsorted or a sorted T cell fraction (not recorded which). These receptors came from a male donor with ankylosing spondylitis or in good health (not recorded which).

This clonotype was detected only a few times. V and J are TRBV25-1 and TRBJ2-4; 7 bases are shared with TRBD2. The trim removed 3 bases at V and 5 bases at J, leaving 7 bases unmatched. In germline, CDR1 is MGHDK, CDR2 SYGVNS. The CDR3 totals 15 residues. The CDR3 region is CASSEGREGENIQYF. The CDR3 nucleotides are TGTGCCAGCAGTGAGGGTAGGGAGGGCGAAAACATTCAGTACTTC.

This clonotype has just a few counts. This chain joins TRBV12-3 or TRBV12-4 and TRBJ2-4; TRBD1 agrees at 7 bases. This CDR3 has 14 residues. V shed 5 bases, J shed 9 bases, and the junction held 10 bases outside the gene matches. The CDR3 region is CASSLRDRESIQYF. CDR3 nucleotide sequence: TGTGCCAGCAGTCTCAGGGACAGAGAGAGCATTCAGTACTTC.